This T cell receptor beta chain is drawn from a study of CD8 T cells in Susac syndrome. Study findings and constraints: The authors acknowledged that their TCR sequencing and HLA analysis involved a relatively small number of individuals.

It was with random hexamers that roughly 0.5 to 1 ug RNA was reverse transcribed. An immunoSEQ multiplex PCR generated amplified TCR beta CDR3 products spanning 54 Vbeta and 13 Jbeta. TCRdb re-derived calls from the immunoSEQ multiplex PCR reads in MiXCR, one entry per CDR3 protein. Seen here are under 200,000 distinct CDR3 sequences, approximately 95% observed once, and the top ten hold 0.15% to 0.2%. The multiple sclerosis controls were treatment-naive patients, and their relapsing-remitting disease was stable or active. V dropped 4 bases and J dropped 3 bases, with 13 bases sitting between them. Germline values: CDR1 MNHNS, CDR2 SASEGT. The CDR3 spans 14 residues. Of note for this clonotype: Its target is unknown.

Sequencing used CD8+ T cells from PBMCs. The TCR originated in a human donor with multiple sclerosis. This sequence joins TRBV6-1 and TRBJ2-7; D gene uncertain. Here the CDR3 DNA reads TGTGCCAGCAGTGCCAGGTTTAAGGTCTACGAGCAGTACTTC. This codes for CASSARFKVYEQYF.